This TCR beta chain was found in a study of T cell changes during pregnancy in multiple sclerosis. CDR3 size: 15 residues. Per the germline V gene, CDR1 is SGHTA and CDR2 is FQGNSA. V was clipped by 5 bases and J by 1 base, with 11 bases between them. The protocol was immunoSEQ multiplex PCR, while the TCRdb copy is restricted to in-frame clones and leaves out a portion. Here the sample spans 77,000 or so clones, around 93% being singletons. The input for sequencing was peripheral blood, taken in the second trimester of pregnancy. V and J are TRBV7-2 and TRBJ2-2, with D possibly matching TRBD2 (5 bases). This TCR derives from a female donor in good health, enrolled as a control in a pregnancy study. The CDR3 region is CASSTDGMNTGELFF. CDR3 nucleotides: TGTGCCAGCAGCACCGACGGGATGAACACCGGGGAGCTGTTTTTT.